This T cell receptor (beta chain) was identified during a study of tumor and adjacent non-tumor tissue in lung cancer. Three rounds of nested PCR, following a modified ARM-PCR protocol, produced the TCRbeta library. Each CDR3 protein gets one entry after TCRdb re-called the multiplex PCR reads with MiXCR. Altogether 90,000 to 100,000 distinct CDR3 sequences are present, 80% being singletons, with the ten largest covering 30%. No cell sorting was done before RNA was extracted from the tissue. This non-tumor lung sample came from over 3 cm beyond the tumor edge. From germline, CDR1 is SGHNT and CDR2 YENEEA. The CDR3 extends over 13 amino acids.

Material for sequencing was distant non-tumor lung tissue. The V and J genes are TRBV11-3 and TRBJ1-5; unclear D gene. The receptor's source is a man in his sixties with small cell lung cancer. The CDR3 is CVSSPGRDLPQHF. CDR3 in DNA: TGTGTCAGTAGCCCGGGGAGGGATCTGCCCCAGCATTTT.